This T cell receptor (beta chain) was identified in a study of post-analysis software for immune sequencing data. General study points: When patients were compared with controls, 5 or 6 TRBV segments were more frequent, TRBV5-6, TRBV5-1 and TRBV20-1 among them.

Incorporated into the TCR beta cDNA libraries were unique molecular identifiers, which served to reduce PCR and sequencing biases. TCRdb processed the PCR reads anew with MiXCR; each CDR3 protein has one entry. Of fewer than 900,000 distinct CDR3 sequences listed, roughly 50% were seen once; the top ten hold roughly 4.5%. Of note for this clonotype: Its target is unknown.

V lost 5 bases, J lost 6 bases, and 15 bases lay in between. The CDR3 is made up of 14 amino acids. CDR1 and CDR2 from the germline V gene are MDHEN and SYDVKM. Sequencing was done on a sample of blood. The TCR was taken from a girl under 18 with multiple sclerosis. The chain recombines TRBV28 with TRBJ2-3; no clear D. The CDR3: CASSPAPRSDTQYF. The CDR3 DNA sequence: TGTGCCAGCAGTCCGGCCCCCCGGAGTGATACGCAGTATTTT.